The TCR beta chain under discussion was sequenced for a study of cytomegalovirus exposure and HLA in healthy donors. Study findings and constraints: Most observed TCR sequences were rare, whereas some public TCRs were detected in many donors. Follow-up analysis later connected one missense variant in DCLRE1C with trimming of TCR beta V- and J-genes.

The germline V and J ends were trimmed by 4 bases and 1 base, with 11 bases remaining between them. The CDR3 covers 14 residues. The germline V gene encodes CDR1 MDHEN and CDR2 SYDVKM. At the time of sampling, donors were nominally healthy, though unrecorded immune exposures were likely. The PCR employed 60 Vbeta primers together with 13 Jbeta primers. Clones were sequenced by immunoSEQ multiplex PCR, and TCRdb holds only the in-frame ones, with some missing. The table records some 150,000 clones, 75% to 80% of them present only once. Details on this clone: Its target is not known.

The clonotype was recovered from a male donor in good health and CMV-seronegative. The sample consisted of PBMCs. The rearrangement uses TRBV28 and TRBJ2-7; D possibly corresponds to TRBD2 (5 bases). CDR3 in DNA: TGTGCCAGCAGTTCCCCGGGATCATCCTACGAGCAGTACTTC. The encoded protein is CASSSPGSSYEQYF.